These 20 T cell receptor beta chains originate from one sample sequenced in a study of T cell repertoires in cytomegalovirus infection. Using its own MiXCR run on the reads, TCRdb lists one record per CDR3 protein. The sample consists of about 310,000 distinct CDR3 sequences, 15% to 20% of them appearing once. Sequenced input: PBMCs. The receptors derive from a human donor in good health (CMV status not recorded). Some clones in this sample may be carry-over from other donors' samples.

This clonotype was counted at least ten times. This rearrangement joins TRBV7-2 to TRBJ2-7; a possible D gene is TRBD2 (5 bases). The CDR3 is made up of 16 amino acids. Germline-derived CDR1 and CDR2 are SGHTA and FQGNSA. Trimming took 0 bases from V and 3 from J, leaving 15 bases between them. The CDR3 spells CASSLAALAGGYEQYF. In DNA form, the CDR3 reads TGTGCCAGCAGCTTAGCCGCTCTAGCTGGCGGCTACGAGCAGTACTTC.

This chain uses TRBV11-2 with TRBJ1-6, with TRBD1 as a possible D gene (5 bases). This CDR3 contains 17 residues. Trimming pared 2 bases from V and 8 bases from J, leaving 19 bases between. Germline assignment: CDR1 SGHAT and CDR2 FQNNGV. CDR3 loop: CASSLLVGGGPDSPLHF. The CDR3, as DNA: TGTGCCAGCAGCTTACTGGTGGGGGGTGGACCCGATTCACCCCTCCACTTT.

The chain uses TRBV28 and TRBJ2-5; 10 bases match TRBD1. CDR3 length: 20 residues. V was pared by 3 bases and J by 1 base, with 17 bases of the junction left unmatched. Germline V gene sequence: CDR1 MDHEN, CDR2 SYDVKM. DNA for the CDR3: TGTGCCAGCAGTTTGAAACGGGGGGGAAGGGACAGGGGACCCCAAGAGACCCAGTACTTC. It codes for CASSLKRGGRDRGPQETQYF.

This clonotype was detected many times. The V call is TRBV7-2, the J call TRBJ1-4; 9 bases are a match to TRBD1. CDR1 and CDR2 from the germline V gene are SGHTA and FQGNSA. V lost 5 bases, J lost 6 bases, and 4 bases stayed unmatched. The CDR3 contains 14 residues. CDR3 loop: CASSTGTGHEKLFF. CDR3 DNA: TGTGCCAGCAGCACCGGGACAGGGCATGAAAAACTGTTTTTT.

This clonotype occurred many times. The CDR3 coding sequence is TGTGCCAGCAGAACTGTCCGAGGGGGAGAGACCCAGTACTTC. Translated: CASRTVRGGETQYF. The chain employs TRBV7-9 and TRBJ2-5, with a possible D match to TRBD1 (6 bases). The CDR3 has 14 residues. CDR1 SEHNR and CDR2 FQNEAQ come from the germline V gene (reference sequence). Trimming pared 6 bases from V and 4 bases from J, leaving 15 bases between.

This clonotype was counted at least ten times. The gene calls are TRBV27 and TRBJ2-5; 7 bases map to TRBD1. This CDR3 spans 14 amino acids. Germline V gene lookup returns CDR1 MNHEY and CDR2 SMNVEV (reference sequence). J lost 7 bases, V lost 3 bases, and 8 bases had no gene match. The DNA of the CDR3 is TGTGCCAGCAGTTTTTCCGGGACAGTAGGGACCCAGTACTTC. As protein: CASSFSGTVGTQYF.

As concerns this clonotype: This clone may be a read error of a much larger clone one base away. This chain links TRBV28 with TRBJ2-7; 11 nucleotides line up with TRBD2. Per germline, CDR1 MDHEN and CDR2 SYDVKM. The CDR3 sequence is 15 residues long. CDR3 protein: CASRDSGLADYERYF. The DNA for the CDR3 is TGTGCCAGCAGGGACTCGGGACTAGCGGACTACGAGCGGTACTTC.

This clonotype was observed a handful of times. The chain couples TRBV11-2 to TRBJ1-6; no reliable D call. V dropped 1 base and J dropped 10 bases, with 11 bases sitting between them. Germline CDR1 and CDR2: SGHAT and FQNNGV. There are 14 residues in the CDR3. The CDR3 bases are TGTGCCAGCAGCTTAGTTCTGGCCGAATCACCCCTCCACTTT. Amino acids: CASSLVLAESPLHF.

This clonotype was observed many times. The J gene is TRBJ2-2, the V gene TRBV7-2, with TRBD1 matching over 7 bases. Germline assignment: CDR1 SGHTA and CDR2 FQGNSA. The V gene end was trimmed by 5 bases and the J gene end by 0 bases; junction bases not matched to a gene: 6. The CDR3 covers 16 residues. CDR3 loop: CASSPAGGSNTGELFF. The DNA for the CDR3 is TGTGCCAGCAGCCCAGCAGGGGGTTCGAACACCGGGGAGCTGTTTTTT.

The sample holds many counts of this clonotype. CDR3 sequence (DNA): TGTGCCAGCAGCTTAGCTTTTCAGGGGGCAGCTTTCTTT. It is translated as CASSLAFQGAAFF. The chain couples TRBV7-2 to TRBJ1-1, with 8 bases matching TRBD1. CDR1 is SGHTA, CDR2 FQGNSA, per germline. The CDR3 runs 13 residues. The V segment lost 0 bases and the J segment 10 bases; nucleotides outside the gene matches: 4.

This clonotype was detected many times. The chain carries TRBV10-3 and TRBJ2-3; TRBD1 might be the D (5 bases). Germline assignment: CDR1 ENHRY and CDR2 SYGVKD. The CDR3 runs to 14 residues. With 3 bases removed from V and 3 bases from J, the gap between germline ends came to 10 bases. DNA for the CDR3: TGTGCCATCAGTGACAGGGATCGTACAGATACGCAGTATTTT. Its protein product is CAISDRDRTDTQYF.

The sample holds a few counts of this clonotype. The CDR3 DNA is TGTGCCAGCAGCCCTGGGGTTACCGGGACATTGTTTATGAGGGACACTGAAGCTTTCTTT. Its translation: CASSPGVTGTLFMRDTEAFF. This chain connects TRBV14 to TRBJ1-1; the D gene is possibly TRBD1 (6 bases). The ends were cut back, 4 bases at V and 3 bases at J, with 30 bases in the middle. From germline, CDR1 is SGHDN and CDR2 FVKESK. This CDR3 is 20 amino acids long.

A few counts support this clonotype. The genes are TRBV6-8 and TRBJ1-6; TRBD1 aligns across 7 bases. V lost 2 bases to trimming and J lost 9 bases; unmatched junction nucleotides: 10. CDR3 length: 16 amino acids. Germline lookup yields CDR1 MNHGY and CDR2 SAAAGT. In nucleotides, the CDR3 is TGTGCCAGCAGTTACGATTGGGACAGCGTTTTTTCACCCCTCCACTTT. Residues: CASSYDWDSVFSPLHF.

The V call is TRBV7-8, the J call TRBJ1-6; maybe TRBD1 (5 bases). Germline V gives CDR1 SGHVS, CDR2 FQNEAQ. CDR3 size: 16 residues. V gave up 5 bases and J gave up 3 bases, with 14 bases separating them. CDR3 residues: CASSRAWGVYNSPLHF. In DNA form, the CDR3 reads TGTGCCAGCAGCCGCGCTTGGGGGGTCTATAATTCACCCCTCCACTTT.

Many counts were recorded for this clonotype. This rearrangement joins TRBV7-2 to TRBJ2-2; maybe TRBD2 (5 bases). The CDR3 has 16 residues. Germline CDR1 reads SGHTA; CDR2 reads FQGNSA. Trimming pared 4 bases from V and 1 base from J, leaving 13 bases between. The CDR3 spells CASSSQTGVNTGELFF. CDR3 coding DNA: TGTGCCAGCAGCTCCCAAACCGGGGTGAACACCGGGGAGCTGTTTTTT.

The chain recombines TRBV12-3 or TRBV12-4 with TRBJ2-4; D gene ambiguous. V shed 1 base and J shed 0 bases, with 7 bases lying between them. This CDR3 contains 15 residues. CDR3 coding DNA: TGTGCCAGCAGTTTAGGACATCAAGCCAAAAACATTCAGTACTTC. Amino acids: CASSLGHQAKNIQYF.

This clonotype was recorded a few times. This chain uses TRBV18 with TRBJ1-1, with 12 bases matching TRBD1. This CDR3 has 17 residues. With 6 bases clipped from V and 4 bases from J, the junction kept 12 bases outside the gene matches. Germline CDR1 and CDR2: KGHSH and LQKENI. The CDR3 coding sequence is TGTGCCAGCTCGTCCGGGACAGGGGGCTTTTGGTCCACTGAAGCTTTCTTT. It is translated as CASSSGTGGFWSTEAFF.

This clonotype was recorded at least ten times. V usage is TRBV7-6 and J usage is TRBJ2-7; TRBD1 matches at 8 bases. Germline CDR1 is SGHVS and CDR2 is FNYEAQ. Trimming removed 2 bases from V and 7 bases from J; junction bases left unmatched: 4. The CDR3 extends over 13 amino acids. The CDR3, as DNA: TGTGCCAGCAGCTTACAGGGGGCGATGGAGCAGTACTTC. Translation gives CASSLQGAMEQYF.

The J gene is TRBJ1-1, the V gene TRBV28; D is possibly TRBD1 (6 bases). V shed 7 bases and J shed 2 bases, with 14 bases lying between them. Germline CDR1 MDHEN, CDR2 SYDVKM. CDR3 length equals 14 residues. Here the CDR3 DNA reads TGTGCCAGCACCGCGGGGGGGGCAAACACTGAAGCTTTCTTT. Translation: CASTAGGANTEAFF.

The DNA for the CDR3 is TGTGCCAGCACCTTTGGGTTCTCTGGAAACACCATATATTTT. Its protein product is CASTFGFSGNTIYF. The J gene is TRBJ1-3, the V gene TRBV12-3 or TRBV12-4; the D is unclear. V lost 7 bases, J lost 0 bases, and 10 bases lay in between. CDR3 length equals 14 residues.